This T cell receptor beta chain was identified during a study of T cells in Graves' hyperthyroidism and ophthalmopathy. The J segment lost 4 bases and the V segment lost 4 bases, leaving 7 bases of the junction unmatched. CDR1 and CDR2 from the germline V gene are SGHTA and FQGNSA. This CDR3 spans 15 amino acids. Amplification of TCR beta CDR3 regions used RNA as the template. The HTBI primer set was used in a first-round RT-PCR of the TCR CDR3. A single record per CDR3 protein comes from TCRdb applying MiXCR to the multiplex PCR reads. This sample has nearly 750,000 distinct CDR3 sequences, with approximately 36% found just once. Patients with uncontrolled infections, other autoimmune diseases, pregnancy or lactation were excluded. Fresh 10 ml peripheral blood yielded PBMCs.

V gene TRBV7-2 combines with J gene TRBJ2-5, with 9 bases identical to TRBD1. The source of this sequence is a woman between 40 and 50 years old with Graves' hyperthyroidism. Sequencing was done on a sample of blood. In DNA form, the CDR3 reads TGTGCCAGCAGCTACACAGGGGGCGCGGGAGAGACCCAGTACTTC. This gives the protein CASSYTGGAGETQYF.